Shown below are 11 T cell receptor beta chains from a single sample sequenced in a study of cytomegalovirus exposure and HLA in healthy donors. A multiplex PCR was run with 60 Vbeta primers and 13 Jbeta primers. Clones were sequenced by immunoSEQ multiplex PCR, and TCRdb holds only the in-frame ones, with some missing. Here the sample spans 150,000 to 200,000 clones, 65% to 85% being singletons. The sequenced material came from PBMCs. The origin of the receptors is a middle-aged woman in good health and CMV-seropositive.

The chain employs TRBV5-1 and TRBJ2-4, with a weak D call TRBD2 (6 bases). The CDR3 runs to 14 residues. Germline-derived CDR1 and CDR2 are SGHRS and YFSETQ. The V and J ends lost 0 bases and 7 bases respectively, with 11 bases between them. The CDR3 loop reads CASSLEAGNNIQYF. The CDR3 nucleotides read TGCGCCAGCAGCTTGGAGGCGGGGAACAACATTCAGTACTTC.

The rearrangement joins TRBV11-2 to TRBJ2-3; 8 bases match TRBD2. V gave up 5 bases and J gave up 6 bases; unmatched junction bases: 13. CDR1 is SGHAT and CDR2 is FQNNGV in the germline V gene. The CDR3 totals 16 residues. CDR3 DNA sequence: TGTGCCAGCAGCCTACGACTAGCGTCCCTCGGGGATACGCAGTATTTT. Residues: CASSLRLASLGDTQYF.

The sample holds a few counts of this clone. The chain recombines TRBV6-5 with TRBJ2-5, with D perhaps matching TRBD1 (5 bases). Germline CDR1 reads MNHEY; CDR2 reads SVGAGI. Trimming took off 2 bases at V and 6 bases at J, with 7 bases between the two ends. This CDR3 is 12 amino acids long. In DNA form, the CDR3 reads TGTGCCAGCAGTTACCAGGGCCAGACCCAGTACTTC. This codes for CASSYQGQTQYF.

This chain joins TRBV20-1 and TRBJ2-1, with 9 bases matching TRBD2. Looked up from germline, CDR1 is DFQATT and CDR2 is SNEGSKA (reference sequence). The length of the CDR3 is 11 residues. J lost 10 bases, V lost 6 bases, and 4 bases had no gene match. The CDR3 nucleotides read TGCAGTGCCTTTAGCGGGAGCGAGCAGTTCTTC. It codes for CSAFSGSEQFF.

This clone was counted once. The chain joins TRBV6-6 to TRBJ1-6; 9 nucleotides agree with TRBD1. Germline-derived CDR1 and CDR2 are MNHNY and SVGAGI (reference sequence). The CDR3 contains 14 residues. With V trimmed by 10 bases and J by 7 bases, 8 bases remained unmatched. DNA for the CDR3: TGTGCCATCCTAGACAGGGGGTTCAATTCACCCCTCCACTTT. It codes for CAILDRGFNSPLHF.

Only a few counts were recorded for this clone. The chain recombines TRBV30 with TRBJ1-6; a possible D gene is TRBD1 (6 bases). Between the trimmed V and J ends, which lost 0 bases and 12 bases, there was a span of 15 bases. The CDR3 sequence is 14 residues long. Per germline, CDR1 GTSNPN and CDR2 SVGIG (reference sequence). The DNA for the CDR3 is TGTGCCTGGAGTGTAGGGGGGGCAGGTGAACCCCTCCACTTT. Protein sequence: CAWSVGGAGEPLHF. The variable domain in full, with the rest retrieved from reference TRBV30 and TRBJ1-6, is SQTIHQWPATLVQPVGSPLSLECTVEGTSNPNLYWYRQAAGRGLQLLFYSVGIGQISSEVPQNLSASRPQDRQFILSSKKLLLSDSGFYLCAWSVGGAGEPLHFGNGTRLTVT.

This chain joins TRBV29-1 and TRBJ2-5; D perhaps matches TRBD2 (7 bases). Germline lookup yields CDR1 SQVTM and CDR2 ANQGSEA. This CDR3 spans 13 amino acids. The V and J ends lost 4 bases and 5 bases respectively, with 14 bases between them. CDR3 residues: CSVGGGNTETQYF. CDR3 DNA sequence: TGCAGCGTTGGCGGGGGCAATACGGAGACCCAGTACTTC.

DNA of the CDR3: TGCAGCGTTGAGGGCAGGGGATTTTACAATGAGCAGTTCTTC. It codes for CSVEGRGFYNEQFF. The V call is TRBV29-1, the J call TRBJ2-1; D possibly corresponds to TRBD1 (6 bases). The V gene's germline CDR1 is SQVTM and CDR2 ANQGSEA. Trimming left V 3 bases short and J 4 bases short, with 13 bases between. This CDR3 is 14 amino acids long.

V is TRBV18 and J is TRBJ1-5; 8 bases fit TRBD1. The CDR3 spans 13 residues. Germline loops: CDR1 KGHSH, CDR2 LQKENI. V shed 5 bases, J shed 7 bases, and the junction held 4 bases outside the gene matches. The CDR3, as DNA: TGTGCCAGCTCAGGACAGGGAGGGCAGCCCCAGCATTTT. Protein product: CASSGQGGQPQHF.

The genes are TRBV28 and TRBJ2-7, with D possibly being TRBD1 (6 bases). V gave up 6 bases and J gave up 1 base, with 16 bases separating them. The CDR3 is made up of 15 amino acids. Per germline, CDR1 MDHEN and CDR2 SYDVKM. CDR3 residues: CASSFLKGQSYEQYF. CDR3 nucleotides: TGTGCCAGCAGCTTTTTAAAAGGACAGTCCTACGAGCAGTACTTC.

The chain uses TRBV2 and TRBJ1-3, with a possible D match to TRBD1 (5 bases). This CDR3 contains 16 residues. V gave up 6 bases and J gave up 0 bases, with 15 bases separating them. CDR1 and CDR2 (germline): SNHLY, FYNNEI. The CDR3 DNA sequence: TGTGCCAGCAGCGGCGGACACCCGAGCTCTGGAAACACCATATATTTT. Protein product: CASSGGHPSSGNTIYF.